This record looks at one T cell receptor beta chain sequence and its context. Its antigen is currently unknown. The entry originates in a study of PD-1 blockade in classical Hodgkin lymphoma. Study findings and constraints: Patients excluded were those beginning nivolumab under 1 year after ASCT. Complete responders matched newly diagnosed patients in baseline diversity.

Time point defined: cycle 4 day 1 (C4D1), after 5 to 7 weeks of nivolumab. Autologous stem cell transplantation was followed by relapse in every patient, and brentuximab vedotin exposure varied. Best response was recorded as complete response, partial response or progressive disease. The repertoire was sequenced with immunoSEQ multiplex PCR; TCRdb's copy has only in-frame clones and lacks some. The sample lists 85,000 to 90,000 clones; about nine tenths were seen once. Deletions cut 3 bases from V and 5 bases from J, with 13 bases between. Germline V gene data show CDR1 as MNHNS and CDR2 as SASEGT. CDR3 length: 14 amino acids.

The chain carries TRBV6-1 and TRBJ2-5; D call uncertain. The sample consisted of peripheral blood mononuclear cells (PBMCs), taken before the fourth cycle of nivolumab. This clonotype was sampled from a human donor with classical Hodgkin lymphoma. CDR3 in DNA: TGTGCCAGCAGTGAGGGGTCAGCGTCCGAGACCCAGTACTTC. Protein sequence: CASSEGSASETQYF.